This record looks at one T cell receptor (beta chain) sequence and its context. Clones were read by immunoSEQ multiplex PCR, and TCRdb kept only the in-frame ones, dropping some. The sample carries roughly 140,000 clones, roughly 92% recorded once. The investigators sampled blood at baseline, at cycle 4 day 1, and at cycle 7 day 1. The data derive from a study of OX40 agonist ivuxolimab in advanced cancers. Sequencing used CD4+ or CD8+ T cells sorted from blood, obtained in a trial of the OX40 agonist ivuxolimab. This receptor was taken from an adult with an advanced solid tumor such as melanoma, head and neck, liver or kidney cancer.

The DNA of the CDR3 is TGCGCCAGCAGCCCAACTAGCGGGGGATTACGGACGAATGAGCAGTTCTTC. It codes for CASSPTSGGLRTNEQFF. The chain links TRBV5-1 to TRBJ2-1; 11 positions match TRBD2. The germline gives CDR1 SGHRS, CDR2 YFSETQ. This CDR3 has 17 amino acids. The trim removed 4 bases at V and 7 bases at J, leaving 13 bases unmatched. The full variable domain, its missing parts supplied by reference TRBV5-1 and TRBJ2-1, is KAGVTQTPRYLIKTRGQQVTLSCSPISGHRSVSWYQQTPGQGLQFLFEYFSETQRNKGNFPGRFSGRQFSNSRSEMNVSTLELGDSALYLCASSPTSGGLRTNEQFFGPGTRLTVL.